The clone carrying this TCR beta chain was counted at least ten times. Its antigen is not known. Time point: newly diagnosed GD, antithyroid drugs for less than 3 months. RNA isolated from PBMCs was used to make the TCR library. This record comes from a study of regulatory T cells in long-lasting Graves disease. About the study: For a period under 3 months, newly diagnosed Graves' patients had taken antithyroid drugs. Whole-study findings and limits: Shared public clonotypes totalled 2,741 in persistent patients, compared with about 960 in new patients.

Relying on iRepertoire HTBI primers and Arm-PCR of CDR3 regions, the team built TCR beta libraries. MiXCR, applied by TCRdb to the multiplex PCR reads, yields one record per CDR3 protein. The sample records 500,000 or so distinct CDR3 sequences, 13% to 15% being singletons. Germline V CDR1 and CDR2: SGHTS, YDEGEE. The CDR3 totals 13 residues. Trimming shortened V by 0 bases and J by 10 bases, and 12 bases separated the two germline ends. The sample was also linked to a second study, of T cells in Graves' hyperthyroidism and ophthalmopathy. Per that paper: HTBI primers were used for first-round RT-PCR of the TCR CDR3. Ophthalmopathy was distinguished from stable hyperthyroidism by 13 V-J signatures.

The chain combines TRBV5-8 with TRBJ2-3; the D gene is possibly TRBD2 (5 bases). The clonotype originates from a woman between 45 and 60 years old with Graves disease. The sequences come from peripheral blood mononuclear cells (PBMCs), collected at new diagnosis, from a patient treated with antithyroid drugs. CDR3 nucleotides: TGTGCCAGCAGCTTGGGGAGTTCGGGATCGCAGTATTTT. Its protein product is CASSLGSSGSQYF.